This T cell receptor beta chain comes out of a study of persistence of HIV-infected CD4 T cells. Study-level background: Anti-CD3/anti-CD28 beads activated more cells than antigen stimulation did.

To note about this clone: The antigen is unknown.

Sequencing used immunoSEQ version 4 in survey mode. Sequencing was performed with immunoSEQ multiplex PCR; in TCRdb, only in-frame clones are kept and a portion is missing. This table has tens of thousands of clones, about 88% appearing once. Germline V gene sequence: CDR1 MGHRA, CDR2 YSYEKL. The V gene lost 3 bases and the J gene lost 2 bases, with 20 bases spanning the gap. The CDR3 spans 19 residues. Nonspecific anti-CD3/anti-CD28 bead stimulation represents the broad CD4+ T cell repertoire. Sorting of responding CD4+ T cells relied on upregulated CD40 ligand together with CD69. This TCR was sampled from an adult woman with HIV who was CMV-seropositive. The gene calls are TRBV4-1 and TRBJ2-6; possibly TRBD2 for D (6 bases). Specimen: CD4+ T cells sorted from PBMCs after approximately 19-hour stimulation, collected from a patient who received antiretroviral therapy. CDR3 nucleotides: TGCGCCAGCAGCCAGGACCAGGGAGGCTCTGTCACTGGGGCCAACGTCCTGACTTTC. Protein product: CASSQDQGGSVTGANVLTF.